The 4 T cell receptor beta chains presented below share a single source sample, sequenced in a study of regulatory T cells in long-lasting Graves disease. Time point in this sample: newly diagnosed GD, antithyroid drugs for less than 3 months. Following extraction of RNA from PBMCs, that RNA was used to make the TCR library. Arm-PCR of CDR3 regions with iRepertoire HTBI primers generated TCR beta libraries. TCRdb itself ran the multiplex PCR reads through MiXCR, one entry per CDR3 protein. The sample has about 540,000 distinct CDR3 sequences, approximately 13% seen once. This sample also appeared in a second study, on T cells in Graves' hyperthyroidism and ophthalmopathy.

The source was peripheral blood mononuclear cells (PBMCs), collected at new diagnosis, from a patient treated with antithyroid drugs. Source of these receptors: a man aged 30-40 years with Graves disease.

This clonotype was seen ten or more times. The genes are TRBV5-1 and TRBJ2-7; D is ambiguous. The germline V and J ends were trimmed by 0 bases and 2 bases, with 12 bases remaining between them. CDR3 length: 15 residues. The V gene's germline CDR1 is SGHRS and CDR2 YFSETQ. CDR3 DNA sequence: TGCGCCAGCAGCTTGGCCCTAACAACAACCTACGAGCAGTACTTC. Its protein is CASSLALTTTYEQYF.

This clonotype was detected ten times or more. This chain uses TRBV12-3 or TRBV12-4 with TRBJ2-7, with TRBD1 as a possible D gene (7 bases). With 7 bases removed from V and 5 bases from J, the gap between germline ends came to 18 bases. The CDR3 runs 14 residues. In DNA, the CDR3 is TGTGCCAGCACTCCGACAGGGTGGGGGGACGAGCAGTACTTC. It yields the protein CASTPTGWGDEQYF.

A remark on this clonotype: A far more abundant clone sits one base away, making this likely a read error. The rearrangement links TRBV28 to TRBJ2-1; no clear D. Trimming removed 8 bases at V and 7 bases at J, with 12 bases between. Germline V CDR1 and CDR2: MDHEN, SYDVKM. The CDR3 is 12 residues long. The CDR3 reads CASGFIVNEQFF. The CDR3 coding sequence is TGTGCCAGCGGCTTCATAGTGAATGAGCAGTTCTTC.

This clonotype has ten or more counts. The rearrangement uses TRBV12-3 or TRBV12-4 and TRBJ2-7; TRBD2 matches 9 bases. Losses at the gene ends were 3 bases for V and 5 bases for J; bases not matched to a gene: 8. The CDR3 contains 15 residues. The DNA of the CDR3 is TGTGCCAGCAGTTTTCCTGCGGGAGGGCCGGACGAGCAGTACTTC. The encoded protein is CASSFPAGGPDEQYF.